The next 23 T cell receptor beta chains were all read from a single sample in a study of CD8 T cells in Susac syndrome (dated by TCRdb to about 2019). Receptor libraries were prepared by the immunoSEQ multiplex PCR assay. RNA was extracted with the RNeasy kit and roughly 0.45 to 1 ug was reverse transcribed using random hexamers. TCRdb trimmed the raw reads at Q25, called clones with MiXCR and kept productive beta chains. CDR3 protein duplicates are merged, each entry listing the most common genes and DNA. The sample records about 100,000 distinct CDR3 sequences, 95% of which are singletons. The ten largest make up approximately 0.3% of the sample. Input material: CD8+ T cells from PBMCs. All receptors derive from a human donor with Susac syndrome.

The chain links TRBV18 to TRBJ2-5; D uncertain. CDR1 and CDR2 from the germline V gene are KGHSH and LQKENI. The CDR3 is 12 residues long. The ends were cut back, 1 base at V and 4 bases at J, with 4 bases in the middle. CDR3 protein: CASSPQGETQYF. CDR3 coding DNA: TGTGCCAGCTCACCACAAGGAGAGACCCAGTACTTC.

The chain uses TRBV29-1 and TRBJ1-1; D is ambiguous. Per the germline V gene, CDR1 is SQVTM and CDR2 is ANQGSEA. The CDR3 covers 12 residues. V lost 7 bases and J lost 3, with 12 bases in between. The CDR3, as DNA: TGCAGCGCATTACAAACATACACTGAAGCTTTCTTT. It encodes CSALQTYTEAFF.

The chain has TRBV19 and TRBJ2-7; tentatively, D is TRBD2 (5 bases). The CDR3 consists of 13 residues. The germline V gene encodes CDR1 LNHDA and CDR2 SQIVND (reference sequence). Trimming shortened V by 3 bases and J by 3 bases, and 9 bases separated the two germline ends. The CDR3: CASSIKGDYEQYF. DNA for the CDR3: TGTGCCAGTAGTATTAAGGGAGACTACGAGCAGTACTTC.

The V and J genes are TRBV20-1 and TRBJ2-2; perhaps TRBD2 as D (5 bases). CDR1 DFQATT and CDR2 SNEGSKA come from the germline V gene (reference sequence). This CDR3 spans 16 amino acids. V lost 5 bases and J lost 2, with 18 bases in between. CDR3 sequence reads: CSAPRGSGTNTGELFF. The CDR3 DNA reads TGCAGTGCTCCCCGAGGGAGCGGAACCAACACCGGGGAGCTGTTTTTT.

The chain is built from TRBV7-8 and TRBJ2-7; D gene uncertain. Germline V gene sequence: CDR1 SGHVS, CDR2 FQNEAQ. V lost 2 bases and J lost 2, with 4 bases in between. The CDR3 length is 12 residues. This CDR3 is CASSLTTYEQYF. In DNA, the CDR3 is TGTGCCAGCAGCTTAACAACCTACGAGCAGTACTTC.

The chain uses TRBV28 and TRBJ1-2, with 9 positions matching TRBD1. CDR1 MDHEN and CDR2 SYDVKM come from the germline V gene. This CDR3 has 12 amino acids. Germline trimming cut 8 bases from V and 4 bases from J; bases unmatched to any gene: 2. DNA for the CDR3: TGTGCCAGCGGGACAGGGAGCTATGGCTACACCTTC. This gives the protein CASGTGSYGYTF.

This chain uses TRBV29-1 with TRBJ2-1, with 10 positions matching TRBD2. The germline CDR1 and CDR2 sequences are SQVTM and ANQGSEA. The CDR3 has 14 amino acids. V shed 8 bases and J 7 bases; nucleotides not matched to a gene: 11. The CDR3 nucleotides are TGCAGCTCTGAGCGGGGGGGGCGGAGAAATGAGCAGTTCTTC. Residues: CSSERGGRRNEQFF.

The J gene is TRBJ1-1, the V gene TRBV2; D perhaps matches TRBD1 (6 bases). The CDR3 contains 13 residues. V was trimmed by 10 bases and J by 1 base, leaving 13 bases between them. Germline lookup yields CDR1 SNHLY and CDR2 FYNNEI. The CDR3, as DNA: TGTGCCACGATGGGACACCCGAACACTGAAGCTTTCTTT. This gives the protein CATMGHPNTEAFF.

The chain carries TRBV12-3 or TRBV12-4 and TRBJ2-5, with D possibly TRBD1 on 6 matching bases. V shed 2 bases and J shed 14 bases, with 15 bases lying between them. The CDR3 loop spans 12 amino acids. CDR3: CASSLSRGRGYF. DNA for the CDR3: TGTGCCAGCAGTTTATCTCGTGGCAGGGGCTACTTC.

J is TRBJ1-4 and V is TRBV2; D remains ambiguous. The CDR3 length is 11 residues. CDR1 SNHLY and CDR2 FYNNEI come from the germline V gene. Deletions cut 1 base from V and 8 bases from J, with 2 bases between. The CDR3 DNA reads TGTGCCAGCAGTGAAGGGGAAAAACTGTTTTTT. Protein: CASSEGEKLFF. Drawing the rest from reference TRBV2 and TRBJ1-4, the complete variable domain is EPEVTQTPSHQVTQMGQEVILRCVPISNHLYFYWYRQILGQKVEFLVSFYNNEISEKSEIFDDQFSVERPDGSNFTLKIRSTKLEDSAMYFCASSEGEKLFFGSGTQLSVL.

CDR3: CASSIGTSFQETQYF. The CDR3 DNA follows: TGTGCCAGTAGTATCGGGACTAGCTTTCAAGAGACCCAGTACTTC. The chain has TRBV19 and TRBJ2-5; TRBD2 matches 9 bases. CDR3 length: 15 amino acids. The germline V gene has CDR1 LNHDA and CDR2 SQIVND (reference sequence). The J segment lost 2 bases and the V segment lost 3 bases, leaving 4 bases of the junction unmatched.

V usage is TRBV25-1 and J usage is TRBJ2-7; maybe TRBD1 (6 bases). The CDR3 spans 15 residues. The germline V gene has CDR1 MGHDK and CDR2 SYGVNS. V lost 5 bases and J 2 bases, leaving 16 bases between the germline ends. The CDR3 DNA sequence: TGTGCCAGCAGTCCCCCAACCGGGACAACCTACGAGCAGTACTTC. Protein: CASSPPTGTTYEQYF.

This chain connects TRBV29-1 to TRBJ2-1, with D unresolved. Per germline, CDR1 SQVTM and CDR2 ANQGSEA. The CDR3 totals 11 residues. V lost 5 bases to trimming and J lost 6 bases, with 8 bases between them. The CDR3: CSVRAPNEQFF. CDR3 coding DNA: TGCAGCGTTCGAGCCCCCAATGAGCAGTTCTTC.

The chain recombines TRBV27 with TRBJ2-1, with a tentative D call TRBD2 (5 bases). Trimming took 3 bases from V and 8 from J, leaving 11 bases between them. Germline CDR1 MNHEY, CDR2 SMNVEV (reference sequence). There are 13 residues in the CDR3. CDR3 sequence: CASSFGPSHEQFF. CDR3 bases: TGTGCCAGCAGTTTTGGCCCTAGCCATGAGCAGTTCTTC.

The J gene is TRBJ2-1, the V gene TRBV7-3; D not certain. Germline loops: CDR1 SGHTA, CDR2 FQGTGA. The CDR3 is made up of 15 amino acids. Trimming took off 5 bases at V and 1 base at J, with 12 bases between the two ends. CDR3 sequence (DNA): TGTGCCAGCAGCCGGGCAAGCGCTTCCTACAATGAGCAGTTCTTC. Encoded protein: CASSRASASYNEQFF.

This sequence joins TRBV29-1 and TRBJ2-7; TRBD1 agrees at 8 bases. The CDR3 covers 13 residues. Germline-derived CDR1 and CDR2 are SQVTM and ANQGSEA. The ends lost 6 bases at V and 0 bases at J; junction bases unmatched: 4. CDR3 loop: CSVWTGSSYEQYF. The CDR3 nucleotides are TGCAGCGTGTGGACAGGGAGCTCCTACGAGCAGTACTTC.

CDR3 amino acids: CATSDLNEQFF. For the CDR3, the DNA is TGTGCCACCAGTGATTTGAATGAGCAGTTCTTC. The rearrangement joins TRBV24-1 to TRBJ2-1; D unclear. Germline CDR1 reads KGHDR; CDR2 reads SFDVKD. Trimming took 0 bases from V and 7 from J, leaving 0 bases between them. CDR3 length: 11 amino acids.

This sequence joins TRBV18 and TRBJ1-2, with D unclear. Germline assignment: CDR1 KGHSH and CDR2 LQKENI. Deletions cut 6 bases from V and 2 bases from J, with 10 bases between. The length of the CDR3 is 13 residues. In DNA form, the CDR3 reads TGTGCCAGCTCCCCTACAGAGAACTATGGCTACACCTTC. Protein product: CASSPTENYGYTF.

This clonotype was seen once. The chain combines TRBV4-1 with TRBJ2-2; D remains unclear. The germline V gene encodes CDR1 MGHRA and CDR2 YSYEKL. The germline V and J ends were trimmed by 4 bases and 0 bases, with 12 bases remaining between them. The CDR3 contains 16 residues. The CDR3: CASSRARTANTGELFF. The CDR3 DNA sequence: TGCGCCAGCAGCCGTGCCCGGACGGCGAACACCGGGGAGCTGTTTTTT.

This clonotype was observed once. The chain uses TRBV3-1 and TRBJ2-7, with a possible D match to TRBD1 (6 bases). Germline V gene data show CDR1 as LGHDT and CDR2 as YNNKEL (reference sequence). The CDR3 length is 12 residues. Trimming stripped 8 bases from V and 3 bases from J, with 11 bases between. As DNA, the CDR3 is TGTGCCAGCGGGACAACTATCTACGAGCAGTACTTC. This encodes CASGTTIYEQYF.

The chain recombines TRBV25-1 with TRBJ2-1; D uncertain. Germline assignment: CDR1 MGHDK and CDR2 SYGVNS. V was cut by 2 bases and J by 4 bases, with 12 bases left in between. The length of the CDR3 is 15 residues. The CDR3 region is CASSETPESYNEQFF. For the CDR3, the DNA is TGTGCCAGCAGTGAAACACCGGAGAGTTACAATGAGCAGTTCTTC.

This clonotype was observed a handful of times. V and J are TRBV20-1 and TRBJ1-5; D is undetermined. V was pared by 3 bases and J by 5 bases, with 8 bases between. In germline, CDR1 is DFQATT, CDR2 SNEGSKA (reference sequence). The CDR3 runs to 12 residues. The CDR3 spells CSARDGDQPQHF. CDR3 in DNA: TGCAGTGCTAGGGATGGGGATCAGCCCCAGCATTTT.

V usage is TRBV28 and J usage is TRBJ2-7, with 9 bases matching TRBD2. The germline gives CDR1 MDHEN, CDR2 SYDVKM. V shed 3 bases, J shed 2 bases, and the junction held 14 bases outside the gene matches. The CDR3 sequence is 18 residues long. CDR3 residues: CASSFSGGRAPQPYEQYF. CDR3 nucleotide sequence: TGTGCCAGCAGTTTCTCGGGCGGGAGGGCCCCCCAACCCTACGAGCAGTACTTC.